These T cell receptor beta chains were read from a single sample in a study of somatic mutations in cytotoxic T cells in rheumatoid arthritis. Using immunoSEQ multiplex PCR, the repertoire was profiled, and TCRdb retains in-frame clones only, with some absent. The table has under 20,000 clones, approximately 75% seen once. Sequenced sample: CD8+ T cells sorted from blood. The receptor set was obtained from an adult with rheumatoid arthritis. Each CDR3 is given with its conserved first and last residue. Fields, in order: J gene, D gene, clone size, V gene, CDR3 protein, CDR3 DNA. D genes are given only for firm matches. Part of the rows lack a size; the others show once, few, many or a class for expanded clones.

>TRBJ2-3|.|.|TRBV15
CATDSLIENTDTQYF
TGTGCCACCGACTCCCTGATAGAGAACACAGATACGCAGTATTTT
>TRBJ1-1|.|.|TRBV12-5
CAGNTEAFF
TGTGCCGGGAACACTGAAGCTTTCTTT
>TRBJ2-5|.|.|TRBV28
CASSLIGTVQTQYF
TGTGCCAGCAGTTTAATTGGCACGGTACAGACCCAGTACTTC
>TRBJ2-7|TRBD2|.|TRBV29-1
CSVGLAGRLYEQYF
TGCAGCGTTGGACTAGCGGGACGATTATACGAGCAGTACTTC
>TRBJ2-7|TRBD1|.|TRBV7-8
CASSSTGGEQYF
TGTGCCAGCAGCTCGACAGGGGGCGAGCAGTACTTC
>TRBJ2-3|.|.|TRBV19
CASSVADTQYF
TGTGCCAGTAGTGTTGCGGATACGCAGTATTTT
>TRBJ1-1|.|.|TRBV27
CASSLSARNTEAFF
TGTGCCAGCAGTTTAAGCGCCCGGAACACTGAAGCTTTCTTT
>TRBJ1-1|.|once|TRBV5-4
CASSPGTGGAAFF
TGTGCCAGCAGCCCAGGTACGGGGGGTGCAGCTTTCTTT
>TRBJ2-1|.|.|TRBV4-1
CASSQVGTPYNEQFF
TGCGCCAGCAGCCAAGTCGGGACACCTTACAATGAGCAGTTCTTC
>TRBJ2-1|.|.|TRBV27
CASRAGTYNEQFF
TGTGCCTCCCGGGCGGGAACGTACAATGAGCAGTTCTTC
>TRBJ2-2|.|few|TRBV9
CASSAPQGTTGELFF
TGTGCCAGCAGCGCACCCCAGGGGACCACCGGGGAGCTGTTTTTT
>TRBJ1-3|.|.|TRBV11-2
CASSSLGNTIYF
TGTGCCAGCAGCTCCCTCGGAAACACCATATATTTT
>TRBJ2-4|TRBD1|medium-sized|TRBV9
CASSVGQGVAKNIQYF
TGTGCCAGCAGCGTAGGACAGGGTGTAGCCAAAAACATTCAGTACTTC
>TRBJ1-4|.|.|TRBV9
CASSPTASGHEKLFF
TGTGCCAGCAGCCCAACAGCCTCGGGGCACGAAAAACTGTTTTTT
>TRBJ2-7|.|.|TRBV12-5
CASGLVPGDSYEQYF
TGTGCTAGTGGTTTGGTACCGGGGGATTCCTACGAGCAGTACTTC
>TRBJ1-5|TRBD1|.|TRBV19
CASSRTGGNQPQHF
TGTGCCAGTAGTCGGACAGGGGGCAATCAGCCCCAGCATTTT
>TRBJ2-5|.|.|TRBV7-9
CASSSTLERETQYF
TGTGCCAGCAGCTCGACCCTAGAAAGGGAGACCCAGTACTTC
>TRBJ2-7|.|.|TRBV11-2
CASSYGDGYEQYF
TGTGCCAGCAGCTACGGGGATGGCTACGAGCAGTACTTC
>TRBJ1-3|.|.|TRBV30
CAWSVVSSGNTIYF
TGTGCCTGGAGTGTGGTTAGCTCTGGAAACACCATATATTTT
>TRBJ1-5|TRBD1|.|TRBV13
CASSSGQGGYQPQHF
TGTGCCAGCAGCTCAGGACAGGGAGGTTATCAGCCCCAGCATTTT
>TRBJ2-1|.|.|TRBV27
CASSFLGRGDNEQFF
TGTGCCAGCAGTTTTCTGGGACGGGGCGACAATGAGCAGTTCTTC
>TRBJ1-5|.|few|TRBV27
CASSYGGNQPQHF
TGTGCCAGCAGTTACGGGGGAAATCAGCCCCAGCATTTT
>TRBJ2-5|TRBD2|.|TRBV28
CASRLAGKETQYF
TGTGCCAGCAGACTAGCGGGCAAAGAGACCCAGTACTTC
>TRBJ2-5|TRBD2|.|TRBV30
CAYDGTSGVRTQYF
TGTGCCTACGACGGGACTAGCGGGGTAAGGACCCAGTACTTC
>TRBJ1-1|.|once|TRBV2
CASSDPTEEAFF
TGTGCCAGCAGTGACCCGACGGAAGAAGCTTTCTTT
>TRBJ2-1|TRBD2|.|TRBV7-9
CASSSRTSGVWNEQFF
TGTGCCAGCAGCTCGCGGACTAGCGGGGTCTGGAATGAGCAGTTCTTC
>TRBJ1-6|.|.|TRBV7-3
CASSLKPSALDGSWVPLHF
TGTGCCAGCAGCTTAAAACCATCGGCCTTGGACGGGAGCTGGGTACCCCTCCACTTT
>TRBJ2-2|TRBD1|once|TRBV5-4
CASSYNYGTGDSGELFF
TGTGCCAGCAGCTACAACTATGGGACAGGGGACTCCGGGGAGCTGTTTTTT
>TRBJ2-3|.|.|TRBV13
CASGNGLPADTQYF
TGTGCCAGCGGGAATGGACTACCGGCAGATACGCAGTATTTT
>TRBJ2-7|TRBD1|.|TRBV14
CASSDLAGGHEQYF
TGTGCCAGCAGCGATTTGGCAGGGGGCCACGAGCAGTACTTC
>TRBJ2-7|TRBD1|.|TRBV19
CASSIGDRISSYEQYF
TGTGCCAGTAGTATCGGGGACAGGATTAGCTCCTACGAGCAGTACTTC
>TRBJ1-1|.|.|TRBV28
CASSLYQGTEAFF
TGTGCCAGCAGTTTATACCAGGGTACTGAAGCTTTCTTT
>TRBJ2-1|.|few|TRBV5-6
CASQQLDSYNEQFF
TGTGCCAGCCAGCAGCTTGACTCCTACAATGAGCAGTTCTTC
>TRBJ2-3|.|.|TRBV9
CASSSSLGPTDTQYF
TGTGCCAGCAGCTCTAGCCTAGGACCCACAGATACGCAGTATTTT
>TRBJ1-2|.|.|TRBV28
CASSSETGTGYTF
TGTGCCAGCAGTTCGGAGACAGGCACGGGCTACACCTTC
>TRBJ2-1|.|.|TRBV7-9
CASSLSWVGRRSYNEQFF
TGTGCCAGCAGCTTATCTTGGGTCGGGAGAAGGTCCTACAATGAGCAGTTCTTC
>TRBJ1-6|.|.|TRBV6-6
CASSRTGTDNSPLHF
TGTGCCAGCAGTAGAACCGGGACGGATAATTCACCCCTCCACTTT
>TRBJ1-1|.|.|TRBV13
CASSPRSGTNTEAFF
TGTGCCAGCAGCCCACGGTCGGGGACGAACACTGAAGCTTTCTTT
>TRBJ1-2|.|few|TRBV19
CASSIIGSNYGYTF
TGTGCCAGTAGTATTATCGGCAGCAACTATGGCTACACCTTC
>TRBJ2-3|.|once|TRBV19
CASSIWAEAIDTQYF
TGTGCCAGTAGTATTTGGGCGGAAGCGATTGATACGCAGTATTTT
>TRBJ2-5|.|.|TRBV27
CASSPWAGIGETQYF
TGTGCCAGCAGCCCCTGGGCAGGCATAGGGGAGACCCAGTACTTC
>TRBJ2-3|.|.|TRBV27
CASSLRTSGTDTQYF
TGTGCCAGCAGTCTGAGGACATCCGGCACAGATACGCAGTATTTT
>TRBJ1-1|.|.|TRBV5-1
CASSWGATEAFF
TGCGCCAGCAGCTGGGGAGCGACTGAAGCTTTCTTT
>TRBJ2-1|.|.|TRBV5-1
CASSLRPNEQFF
TGCGCCAGCAGCTTACGCCCCAATGAGCAGTTCTTC
>TRBJ1-4|.|.|TRBV5-6
CASSFGGPREKLFF
TGTGCCAGCAGCTTTGGAGGGCCTAGGGAAAAACTGTTTTTT
>TRBJ2-2|TRBD2|.|TRBV7-6
CASSLSSGRIFGHGELFF
TGTGCCAGCAGCTTGTCCAGCGGGAGAATTTTTGGTCACGGGGAGCTGTTTTTT
>TRBJ1-5|.|few|TRBV19
CASSIHSSNQPQHF
TGTGCCAGTAGTATCCACAGTAGCAATCAGCCCCAGCATTTT
>TRBJ1-2|TRBD1|few|TRBV30
CAWMIRDRVFGYTF
TGTGCCTGGATGATCCGGGACAGGGTATTTGGCTACACCTTC
>TRBJ2-1|TRBD1|.|TRBV7-2
CASSSTPGQGYNEQFF
TGTGCCAGCAGTTCGACCCCGGGACAGGGTTACAATGAGCAGTTCTTC
>TRBJ2-7|.|.|TRBV19
CASSMSGEQYF
TGTGCCAGTAGTATGAGTGGCGAGCAGTACTTC
>TRBJ2-5|.|.|TRBV9
CASSVADILQETQYF
TGTGCCAGCAGCGTAGCGGACATTCTCCAAGAGACCCAGTACTTC
>TRBJ2-3|.|once|TRBV9
CASRPLGEVTDTQYF
TGTGCCAGCAGGCCGCTTGGGGAGGTCACAGATACGCAGTATTTT
>TRBJ1-2|.|.|TRBV7-2
CASSTNKLPESAYGYTF
TGTGCCAGCAGCACCAATAAACTACCGGAGTCGGCCTATGGCTACACCTTC
>TRBJ1-2|.|.|TRBV5-6
CASSLGLTYGYTF
TGTGCCAGCAGCTTGGGCCTCACATATGGCTACACCTTC
>TRBJ2-3|.|once|TRBV2
CASSGGASTDTQYF
TGTGCCAGCAGCGGCGGGGCTAGCACAGATACGCAGTATTTT